This TCR beta chain is drawn from a study of human T cells and chemical hapten exposure. This clonotype was found many times. TCRdb called the RACE reads again in MiXCR, with one record for every CDR3 protein. This table has around 56,000 distinct CDR3 sequences, 9.5% to 10% appearing once. Time point indicated: pre-sensitization, week 0. This sample's treatment: therapeutic diphenylcyclopropenone sensitization with weekly scalp DPC. The sequencing here drew on whole blood, taken in connection with sensitization to the hapten diphenylcyclopropenone (DPC). The receptor's source is a man aged 35 to 55 with alopecia areata. Some clones in this sample may be carry-over from other donors' samples.

The CDR3, as DNA: TGTGCCAGCAGCTTAAATCCCTACAACACCGGGGAGCTGTTTTTT. Protein product: CASSLNPYNTGELFF. The genes are TRBV7-7 and TRBJ2-2; no clear D. The V end lost 2 bases, the J end lost 2 bases, and 9 bases lay between the germline ends. Germline V lookup: CDR1 SSHAT, CDR2 FNYEAQ (reference sequence). The CDR3 extends over 15 amino acids.